The 25 T cell receptor beta chains presented below share a single source sample, sequenced in a study of tumor-infiltrating lymphocytes in oesophageal squamous cell carcinoma. Using its own MiXCR run on the PCR reads, TCRdb lists one record per CDR3 protein. The sample lists about 20,000 distinct CDR3 sequences; roughly 37% were seen once. Input material: blood. The receptor set was obtained from a male donor with esophageal squamous cell carcinoma.

The rearrangement joins TRBV12-3 or TRBV12-4 to TRBJ2-7; 8 nucleotides align to TRBD1. Trimming removed 8 bases from V and 7 bases from J; junction bases left unmatched: 10. This CDR3 comprises 13 residues. Here the CDR3 reads CASCPQGAREQYF. The CDR3 DNA is TGTGCCAGCTGCCCGCAGGGGGCGAGGGAGCAGTACTTC.

In its sample, this clonotype was seen once. V and J are TRBV6-9 and TRBJ2-7; D might be TRBD2 (5 bases). With the DNA end fitting TRBJ2-5 better, the J assignment may be wrong. The CDR3 has 14 residues. Germline V CDR1 and CDR2: MNHGY, SVAAGI. CDR3 in DNA: TGTGCCAGCAGTTACGGGGTAGGGCAAGAGACCCAGTACTTC. The encoded protein is CASSYGVGQETQYF.

The chain links TRBV6-8 to TRBJ2-1, with D unresolved. TRBJ2-7 explains the end of the DNA better; the J call may be wrong. The CDR3 runs to 15 residues. CDR1 and CDR2 from the germline V gene are MNHGY and SAAAGT. The CDR3 nucleotides read TGTGCCAGCAGTTACTCGAGCGTCCCGTACAATGAGCAGTACTTC. Protein sequence: CASSYSSVPYNEQYF.

Within the sample, this clonotype is medium-sized (0.01 to 0.1%). The rearrangement uses TRBV12-3 or TRBV12-4 and TRBJ2-4, with 9 nucleotides matching TRBD1. The J segment lost 8 bases and the V segment lost 7 bases, leaving 6 bases of the junction unmatched. The CDR3 sequence is 13 residues long. The CDR3: CASTWDRADIQYF. The CDR3 DNA follows: TGTGCCAGCACTTGGGACAGGGCAGACATTCAGTACTTC.

To note about this clonotype: Here the CDR3 omits its conserved ending phenylalanine or tryptophan, so a read error is the likely source. No DNA is shown, since the ends of the CDR3 on it are uncertain; the CDR3 is the one TCRdb lists. CDR3 region: CASSQEGYS. The chain combines TRBV14 with TRBJ1-6. The CDR3 is 9 amino acids long, termini counted. Germline assignment: CDR1 SGHDN and CDR2 FVKESK.

By share, this clonotype ranks as medium-sized (0.01 to 0.1%). This CDR3 is CASSLGATTWGDTQYF. The CDR3 DNA reads as TGTGCCAGCAGCTTGGGGGCGACTACCTGGGGAGATACGCAGTATTTT. The chain combines TRBV5-6 with TRBJ2-3, with a possible D match to TRBD2 (5 bases). V was cut by 0 bases and J by 5 bases, with 16 bases left in between. CDR3 length: 16 residues. Germline assignment: CDR1 SGHDT and CDR2 YYEEEE.

This clonotype was seen ten or more times. The chain couples TRBV12-3 or TRBV12-4 to TRBJ2-7; 9 bases are shared with TRBD2. V lost 2 bases, J lost 3 bases, and 8 bases stayed unmatched. The CDR3 consists of 16 residues. The CDR3 DNA reads TGTGCCAGCAGTTTAACGGGACTAGCCATCGGCTACGAGCAGTACTTC. Translating gives CASSLTGLAIGYEQYF.

This clonotype has a count of ten or more. CDR3 in amino acids: CASRGGLAIGEQYF. For the CDR3, the DNA is TGTGCCAGTAGAGGGGGACTAGCTATCGGCGAGCAGTACTTC. The chain couples TRBV19 to TRBJ2-7, with 9 bases that match TRBD2. This CDR3 contains 14 residues. V trimming: 6 bases; J trimming: 6 bases; junction bases outside the gene matches: 9. Germline loops: CDR1 LNHDA, CDR2 SQIVND (reference sequence).

Worth noting for this clonotype: Compared with germline, one end of the junction differs, possibly owing to a read error. The genes are TRBV5-3 and TRBJ1-1; D is ambiguous. TRBV5-3 is reported as an ORF; its role is uncertain. The CDR3 has 13 amino acids. The CDR3 here is CASSLAENTEAFF. CDR3 nucleotide sequence: TGTGCCAGCAGCTTGGCCGAGAACACTGAAGCTTTCTTT.

The CDR3 here is CASSSGLAGVYEQYF. Here the CDR3 DNA reads TGTGCCAGCAGCTCGGGACTAGCGGGAGTCTACGAGCAGTACTTC. The chain recombines TRBV11-2 with TRBJ2-5; 14 bases are shared with TRBD2. The DNA end favors TRBJ2-7, so the J call may be wrong. This CDR3 has 15 amino acids. CDR1 and CDR2 (germline): SGHAT, FQNNGV.

This clonotype was found many times. The chain carries TRBV6-6 and TRBJ1-5; 9 nucleotides agree with TRBD1. The V gene's germline CDR1 is MNHNY and CDR2 SVGAGI (reference sequence). The V and J ends lost 2 bases and 4 bases, in that order; junction bases with no gene match: 0. The CDR3 loop spans 14 amino acids. The CDR3 spells CASSYGQGNQPQHF. The CDR3 DNA sequence: TGTGCCAGCAGTTACGGACAGGGGAATCAGCCCCAGCATTTT.

This clonotype was seen a few times. This chain joins TRBV19 and TRBJ2-7; TRBD2 aligns across 9 bases. Germline CDR1 and CDR2: LNHDA and SQIVND (reference sequence). The length of the CDR3 is 16 residues. V lost 5 bases and J lost 1; bases outside the gene matches: 9. DNA of the CDR3: TGTGCCAGTAGTCTTGGGACTAGCTTCTTTTCCTACGAGCAGTACTTC. This translates into CASSLGTSFFSYEQYF.

This clonotype has a handful of counts. In nucleotides, the CDR3 is TGTGCCAGCAGCAGAGGGGGCGGGCAAGAGACCCAGTACTTC. Its protein is CASSRGGGQETQYF. The genes are TRBV6-1 and TRBJ2-5; TRBD1 agrees at 7 bases. The CDR3 is 14 amino acids. J gave up 2 bases and V 6 bases, and 6 bases lay outside the gene matches. The germline CDR1 and CDR2 sequences are MNHNS and SASEGT.

With regard to this clonotype: One end of the junction is discordant with germline, which a read error may explain. The chain joins TRBV7-6 to TRBJ2-5; TRBD2 aligns across 7 bases. This CDR3 is 16 amino acids long. Germline V gene data show CDR1 as SGHVS and CDR2 as FNYEAQ. The DNA of the CDR3 is TGTGCTAGCAGCTTATATGGTCTAGCGGATCAAGAGACCCAGTACTTC. Its protein product is CASSLYGLADQETQYF.

The chain couples TRBV12-3 or TRBV12-4 to TRBJ2-3; 7 bases are a match to TRBD2. The J call may be mistaken, given a closer DNA end match to TRBJ2-1. The CDR3 loop spans 16 amino acids. CDR3 amino acids: CASSFQRLADFDEQFF. DNA of the CDR3: TGTGCCAGCAGTTTTCAGAGACTAGCAGATTTCGATGAGCAGTTCTTC.

The J gene is TRBJ2-3, the V gene TRBV6-6, with 9 bases aligning to TRBD1. The J call is in doubt because the DNA end fits TRBJ2-7 better. This CDR3 comprises 15 residues. Per germline, CDR1 MNHNY and CDR2 SVGAGI (reference sequence). The CDR3 DNA sequence: TGTGCCAGCAGTTACTCCCGGGACAGGGCCTACGAGCAGTACTTC. Its translation: CASSYSRDRAYEQYF.

Comment on this clonotype: A read error is likely, as this CDR3 ends without the conserved phenylalanine or tryptophan. No DNA is shown, since the ends of the CDR3 on it are uncertain; the CDR3 is the one TCRdb lists. The chain uses TRBV7-2 and TRBJ2-7. With termini counted, the CDR3 has 17 amino acids. Looked up from germline, CDR1 is SGHTA and CDR2 is FQGNSA. This chain's CDR3 is CASSLLSVPNYGYTFGS.

At least ten counts were recorded for this clonotype. V usage is TRBV5-1 and J usage is TRBJ2-2, with 10 positions matching TRBD2. The J segment lost 7 bases and the V segment lost 5 bases, leaving 5 bases of the junction unmatched. The CDR3 totals 14 residues. In germline, CDR1 is SGHRS, CDR2 YFSETQ. The CDR3 loop reads CASRKREGIGELFF. In nucleotides, the CDR3 is TGCGCCAGCAGAAAGCGGGAGGGCATCGGGGAGCTGTTTTTT.

This clonotype was seen repeatedly, ten times or more. The gene calls are TRBV4-1 and TRBJ2-5; no definite D call. The CDR3 consists of 13 residues. V lost 1 base and J lost 5, with 8 bases in between. Germline V gene data show CDR1 as MGHRA and CDR2 as YSYEKL. The CDR3 DNA follows: TGCGCCAGCAGCCAAGTAAACGGGGAGACCCAGTACTTC. This codes for CASSQVNGETQYF.

This chain joins TRBV7-3 and TRBJ2-5, with no clear D. Germline V gene sequence: CDR1 SGHTA, CDR2 FQGTGA. The CDR3 spans 15 residues. V was pared by 0 bases and J by 11 bases, with 19 bases between. CDR3 sequence reads: CASSLTGDSYNEQYF. CDR3 nucleotides: TGTGCCAGCAGCTTAACAGGAGACTCCTACAATGAGCAGTACTTC.

This clonotype was observed a few times. The V call is TRBV4-1, the J call TRBJ2-3, with D tentatively TRBD1 (5 bases). This CDR3 has 14 amino acids. Germline V CDR1 and CDR2: MGHRA, YSYEKL. V was trimmed by 1 base and J by 1 base, leaving 6 bases between them. In DNA, the CDR3 is TGCGCCAGCAGCCAAGTAGGGGGCACAGATACGCAGTATTTT. This gives the protein CASSQVGGTDTQYF.

In DNA form, the CDR3 reads TGTGCCAGCAGCTTAACTTCTAGCGGGGGGGGTAGACAGTACTTC. Its protein is CASSLTSSGGGRQYF. This rearrangement joins TRBV7-3 to TRBJ2-5, with 12 bases that match TRBD2. From germline, CDR1 is SGHTA and CDR2 FQGTGA. Trimming took 0 bases from V and 11 from J; bases not matched to a gene: 7. This CDR3 has 15 residues.

Judged by abundance, this clonotype is medium-sized (0.01 to 0.1%). The rearrangement uses TRBV6-1 and TRBJ1-1; 7 bases match TRBD1. CDR3 length: 13 residues. Germline V gene data show CDR1 as MNHNS and CDR2 as SASEGT. Losses at the gene ends were 5 bases for V and 3 bases for J; bases not matched to a gene: 3. CDR3 nucleotides: TGTGCCAGCAGTTCTCAGGGGGACACTGAAGCTTTCTTT. Protein: CASSSQGDTEAFF.

This clonotype was found many times. The chain joins TRBV4-2 to TRBJ1-1; D possibly corresponds to TRBD1 (6 bases). Looked up from germline, CDR1 is LGHNA and CDR2 is YNFKEQ. The CDR3 sequence is 15 residues long. Trimming pared 0 bases from V and 7 bases from J, leaving 15 bases between. CDR3 sequence (DNA): TGTGCCAGCAGCCAAGATAGAGCCCTACAGGGTGAAGCTTTCTTT. Translation gives CASSQDRALQGEAFF.

This clonotype was seen repeatedly, ten times or more. One end of the junction fails to match germline, which may point to a read error. This chain uses TRBV28 with TRBJ2-3; 7 bases map to TRBD1. There are 12 residues in the CDR3. In germline, CDR1 is MDHEN, CDR2 SYDVKM. CDR3 sequence: CATRDSKDTQYF. CDR3 coding DNA: TGTGCCACCAGGGACAGCAAAGATACGCAGTATTTT. Based on the CDR3 plus reference TRBV28 and TRBJ2-3, the full variable domain is DVKVTQSSRYLVKRTGEKVFLECVQDMDHENMFWYRQDPGLGLRLIYFSYDVKMKEKGDIPEGYSVSREKKERFSLILESASTNQTSMYLCATRDSKDTQYFGPGTRLTVL.